The 13 T cell receptor beta chains in this list originate from one sample, sequenced in a study of blood T cell repertoires in COVID-19. Repertoires were generated with immunoSEQ multiplex PCR, while TCRdb's copy carries only in-frame clones and drops some. Found here are 290,000 or so clones, around 85% of them singletons; the top ten hold 4.5% to 6%. Sequenced material: peripheral blood. The receptors were gathered from a man aged 50-60 years with active or convalescent COVID-19.

J is TRBJ1-2 and V is TRBV6-2 or TRBV6-3, with D possibly TRBD1 on 5 matching bases. Trimming shortened V by 5 bases and J by 3 bases, and 22 bases separated the two germline ends. Germline V gene lookup returns CDR1 MNHEY and CDR2 SVGEGT. The CDR3 spans 17 residues. The CDR3 reads CASSPAGLGGAHYGYTF. CDR3 in DNA: TGTGCCAGCAGTCCGGCCGGCCTAGGTGGGGCGCACTATGGCTACACCTTC.

The rearrangement joins TRBV5-1 to TRBJ1-1; D is possibly TRBD1 (5 bases). Deletions cut 2 bases from V and 5 bases from J, with 10 bases between. The CDR3 has 13 amino acids. CDR1 and CDR2 (germline): SGHRS, YFSETQ. CDR3 amino acids: CASSLGVGTEAFF. In nucleotides, the CDR3 is TGCGCCAGCAGCTTAGGGGTGGGGACTGAAGCTTTCTTT. The full variable domain, its missing parts supplied by reference TRBV5-1 and TRBJ1-1, is KAGVTQTPRYLIKTRGQQVTLSCSPISGHRSVSWYQQTPGQGLQFLFEYFSETQRNKGNFPGRFSGRQFSNSRSEMNVSTLELGDSALYLCASSLGVGTEAFFGQGTRLTVV.

V and J are TRBV7-9 and TRBJ2-7, with TRBD1 matching 8 bases. The CDR3 loop spans 14 amino acids. Germline loops: CDR1 SEHNR, CDR2 FQNEAQ (reference sequence). Trimming took 6 bases from V and 2 from J; bases not matched to a gene: 6. The DNA for the CDR3 is TGTGCCAGCAGGCCGGGACAGGAGACCTACGAGCAGTACTTC. It is translated as CASRPGQETYEQYF.

The chain recombines TRBV30 with TRBJ1-4, with D maybe TRBD1 (5 bases). This CDR3 is built from 16 residues. Trimming removed 2 bases at V and 2 bases at J, with 15 bases between. CDR1 is GTSNPN and CDR2 is SVGIG in the germline V gene (reference sequence). DNA for the CDR3: TGTGCCTGGAGTAATGCCGGGGGTCGGACTAATGAAAAACTGTTTTTT. It codes for CAWSNAGGRTNEKLFF. Complete variable domain (other parts from reference TRBV30 and TRBJ1-4): SQTIHQWPATLVQPVGSPLSLECTVEGTSNPNLYWYRQAAGRGLQLLFYSVGIGQISSEVPQNLSASRPQDRQFILSSKKLLLSDSGFYLCAWSNAGGRTNEKLFFGSGTQLSVL.

J is TRBJ2-7 and V is TRBV5-4; tentatively, D is TRBD1 (6 bases). V shed 5 bases and J shed 8 bases, with 14 bases lying between them. Germline CDR1 reads SGHNT; CDR2 reads YYREEE (reference sequence). CDR3 length: 12 residues. CDR3 DNA sequence: TGTGCCAGCAGTACCCCCACAGGGCAGCAGTACTTC. Translation gives CASSTPTGQQYF.

The rearrangement uses TRBV19 and TRBJ2-3; 7 bases agree with TRBD1. CDR1 and CDR2 from the germline V gene are LNHDA and SQIVND (reference sequence). Trimming cost V 5 bases and J 4 bases; bases outside gene matches: 9. This CDR3 region has 15 residues. The CDR3 DNA sequence: TGTGCCAGTAGTGGCACCGGGACAGCGTCAGATACGCAGTATTTT. Its translation: CASSGTGTASDTQYF. The variable domain in full, completed from reference TRBV19 and TRBJ2-3, reads DGGITQSPKYLFRKEGQNVTLSCEQNLNHDAMYWYRQDPGQGLRLIYYSQIVNDFQKGDIAEGYSVSREKKESFPLTVTSAQKNPTAFYLCASSGTGTASDTQYFGPGTRLTVL.

The table lists this clone with a few counts. The chain couples TRBV12-3 or TRBV12-4 to TRBJ1-5; D remains ambiguous. The CDR3 length is 12 residues. The germline V and J ends were trimmed by 5 bases and 5 bases, with 7 bases remaining between them. The CDR3 loop reads CASSPPYQPQHF. The DNA of the CDR3 is TGTGCCAGCAGTCCCCCCTATCAGCCCCAGCATTTT.

CDR3 loop: CASSYSRQTNTEAFF. DNA of the CDR3: TGTGCCAGCAGTTACTCGCGACAGACGAACACTGAAGCTTTCTTT. The chain links TRBV6-5 to TRBJ1-1; the D gene is possibly TRBD1 (5 bases). Trimming took 0 bases from V and 1 from J, leaving 9 bases between them. The germline CDR1 and CDR2 sequences are MNHEY and SVGAGI. The CDR3 has 15 amino acids.

This clone has a single count. This rearrangement joins TRBV5-4 to TRBJ2-2; the D is unclear. The CDR3 loop spans 12 amino acids. Germline V gene data show CDR1 as SGHNT and CDR2 as YYREEE (reference sequence). Trimming removed 1 base from V and 6 bases from J, with 4 bases in between. This chain's CDR3 is CASSLYSGELFF. The CDR3, as DNA: TGTGCCAGCAGCTTGTACTCCGGGGAGCTGTTTTTT.

Concerning this clone: The sample has other DNA sequences that encode this CDR3 too. The chain uses TRBV5-1 and TRBJ1-4, with no clear D. This CDR3 is built from 14 residues. Germline CDR1 and CDR2: SGHRS and YFSETQ. Trimming removed 0 bases at V and 2 bases at J, with 5 bases between. CDR3 coding DNA: TGCGCCAGCAGCTTGGGTCGGACTAATGAAAAACTGTTTTTT. It encodes CASSLGRTNEKLFF.

This clone was counted between two and nine times. This chain links TRBV6-5 with TRBJ1-1; maybe TRBD1 (6 bases). V was trimmed by 2 bases and J by 5 bases, leaving 15 bases between them. This CDR3 has 15 amino acids. CDR1 and CDR2 from the germline V gene are MNHEY and SVGAGI. CDR3 coding DNA: TGTGCCAGCAGTTACGGGGGGGCGTCGGGAACTGAAGCTTTCTTT. Translation: CASSYGGASGTEAFF.

The gene calls are TRBV30 and TRBJ1-5; TRBD1 matches at 7 bases. With 3 bases clipped from V and 7 bases from J, the junction kept 6 bases outside the gene matches. Germline CDR1 GTSNPN, CDR2 SVGIG (reference sequence). The CDR3 covers 13 residues. The chain's CDR3 is CAWSRDSNQPQHF. Written as DNA, the CDR3 is TGTGCCTGGAGCCGGGACAGTAACCAGCCCCAGCATTTT.

The CDR3 DNA reads TGTGCCTGGAGTCCCATCCGGGTCTGGGGCCCTGGGGCCAACGTCCTGACTTTC. This sequence encodes CAWSPIRVWGPGANVLTF. The chain uses TRBV30 and TRBJ2-6, with a possible D match to TRBD1 (5 bases). V was trimmed by 2 bases and J by 2 bases, leaving 19 bases between them. CDR3 length equals 18 residues. Germline assignment: CDR1 GTSNPN and CDR2 SVGIG (reference sequence).